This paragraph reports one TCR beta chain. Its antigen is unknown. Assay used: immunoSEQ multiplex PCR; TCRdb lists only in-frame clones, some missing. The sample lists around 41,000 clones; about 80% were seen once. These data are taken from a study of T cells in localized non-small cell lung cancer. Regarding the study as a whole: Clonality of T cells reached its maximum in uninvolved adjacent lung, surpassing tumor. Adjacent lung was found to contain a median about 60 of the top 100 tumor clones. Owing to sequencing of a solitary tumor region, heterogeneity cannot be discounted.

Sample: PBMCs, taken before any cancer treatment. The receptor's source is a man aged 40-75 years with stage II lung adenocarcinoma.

The CDR3 DNA reads TGTGCCAGCACCTTTGGGACAGGGAAGTTCTTC. It encodes CASTFGTGKFF. The chain couples TRBV14 to TRBJ2-1; 9 nucleotides align to TRBD1. V was clipped by 7 bases and J by 14 bases; unmatched bases: 6. The CDR3 runs 11 residues. Germline CDR1 and CDR2: SGHDN and FVKESK.